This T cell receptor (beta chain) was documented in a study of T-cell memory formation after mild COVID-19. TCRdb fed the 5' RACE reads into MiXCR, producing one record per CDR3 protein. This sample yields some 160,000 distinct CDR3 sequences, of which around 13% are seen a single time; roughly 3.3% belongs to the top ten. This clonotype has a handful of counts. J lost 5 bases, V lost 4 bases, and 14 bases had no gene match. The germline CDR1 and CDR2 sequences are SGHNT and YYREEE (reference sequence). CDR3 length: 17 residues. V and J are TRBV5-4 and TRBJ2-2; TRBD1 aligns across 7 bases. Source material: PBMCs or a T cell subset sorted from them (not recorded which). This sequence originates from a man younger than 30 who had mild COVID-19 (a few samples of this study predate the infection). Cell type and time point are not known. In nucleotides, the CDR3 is TGTGCCAGCAGCCCGGAGACAGGGATTGCCTCAACCGGGGAGCTGTTTTTT. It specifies CASSPETGIASTGELFF.